This T cell receptor (beta chain) was recorded in a study of vaccination and CD4 T cells after COVID-19. Points on this clonotype: Its antigen remains unidentified.

The length of the CDR3 is 13 residues. Germline values: CDR1 DFQATT, CDR2 SNEGSKA (reference sequence). V gave up 4 bases and J gave up 2 bases, with 6 bases separating them. Treatment here: roughly 10-day PBMC culture with coronavirus spike peptide pools or control peptides (ViraFEST assay). Investigators obtained the unexposed donor's CD4+ T cells before the COVID-19 pandemic (2011-2018). The study sequenced cultured CD4+ T cell DNA using the Oncomine TCR Beta short-read assay. TCRdb re-called the PCR reads with MiXCR, one entry per CDR3 protein. The sample consists of approximately 7,000 distinct CDR3 sequences, around 45% of them appearing once.

Sequenced: CD4+ T cells from blood, cultured in vitro. The rearrangement uses TRBV20-1 and TRBJ2-6; D is undetermined. This TCR was recovered from a human donor in good health. The CDR3, as DNA: TGCAGTGCTAAGTACCCTGGGGCCAACGTCCTGACTTTC. This sequence encodes CSAKYPGANVLTF.